This TCR beta chain was retrieved from a study of CD8 T cells in ankylosing spondylitis. Notes on the study in general: Reportedly, significant enrichment of disease-linked clones occurred in matched ankylosing spondylitis synovial fluid. Among TCR beta sequences, a motif of roughly 8 highly homologous variants appeared characteristic of ankylosing spondylitis blood.

This clonotype was seen a few times. Its antigen is currently unknown. Libraries of TCR beta came from quantitative 5'-RACE with molecular barcodes. TCRdb fed the 5' RACE reads into MiXCR, producing one record per CDR3 protein. The sample consists of over 700,000 distinct CDR3 sequences, 19% of them appearing once. The sequence was collected from a male donor with ankylosing spondylitis. Specimen: blood, either unsorted or a sorted T cell fraction (not recorded which).

The CDR3 coding sequence is TGTGCCAGCAGTGACAGTCTTAGCAATCAGCCCCAGCATTTT. Residues: CASSDSLSNQPQHF. J is TRBJ1-5 and V is TRBV12-3 or TRBV12-4, with a tentative D call TRBD1 (5 bases). Trimming stripped 5 bases from V and 0 bases from J, with 8 bases between. The CDR3 totals 14 residues.